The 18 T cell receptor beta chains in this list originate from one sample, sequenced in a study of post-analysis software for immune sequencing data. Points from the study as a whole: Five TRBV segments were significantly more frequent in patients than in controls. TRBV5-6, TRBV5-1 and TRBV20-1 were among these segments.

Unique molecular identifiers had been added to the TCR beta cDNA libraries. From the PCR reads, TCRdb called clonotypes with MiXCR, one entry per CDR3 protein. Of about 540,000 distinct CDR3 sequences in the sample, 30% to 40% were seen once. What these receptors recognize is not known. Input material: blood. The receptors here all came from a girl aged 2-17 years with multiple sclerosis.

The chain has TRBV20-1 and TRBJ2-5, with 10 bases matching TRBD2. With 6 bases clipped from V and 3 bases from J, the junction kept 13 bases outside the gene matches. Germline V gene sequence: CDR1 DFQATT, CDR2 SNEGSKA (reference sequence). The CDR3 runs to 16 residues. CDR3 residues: CSAHHQLAGEEETQYF. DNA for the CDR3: TGCAGTGCCCACCACCAGCTAGCGGGGGAAGAAGAGACCCAGTACTTC.

For the CDR3, the DNA is TGCAGCGTTGGGGACCTCACTAGCGGGGTAAGGGAGCAGTACTTC. It encodes CSVGDLTSGVREQYF. The chain is built from TRBV29-1 and TRBJ2-7; 10 bases fit TRBD2. Germline V CDR1 and CDR2: SQVTM, ANQGSEA. This CDR3 contains 15 residues. Trimming took 4 bases from V and 7 from J; bases not matched to a gene: 13.

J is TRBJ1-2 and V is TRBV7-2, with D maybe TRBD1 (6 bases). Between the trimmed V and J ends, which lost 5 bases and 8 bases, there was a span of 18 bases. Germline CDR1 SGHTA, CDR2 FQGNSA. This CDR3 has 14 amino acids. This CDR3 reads CASSTTGTSGGYTF. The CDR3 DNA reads TGTGCCAGCAGCACAACCGGGACAAGTGGGGGCTACACCTTC.

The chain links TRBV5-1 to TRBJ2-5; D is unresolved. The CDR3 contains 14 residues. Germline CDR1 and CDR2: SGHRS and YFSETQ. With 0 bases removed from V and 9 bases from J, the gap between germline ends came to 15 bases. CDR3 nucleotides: TGCGCCAGCAGCTTGGCTTTGCAGGTCCAACCCCAGTACTTC. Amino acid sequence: CASSLALQVQPQYF.

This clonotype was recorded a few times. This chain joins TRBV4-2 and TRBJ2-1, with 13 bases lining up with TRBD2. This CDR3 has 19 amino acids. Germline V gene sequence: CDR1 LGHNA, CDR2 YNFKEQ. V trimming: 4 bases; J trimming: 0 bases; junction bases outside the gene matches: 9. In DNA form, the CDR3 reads TGTGCCAGCAGCCCTACGACTAGCGGGGGGCCCAGCTCCTACAATGAGCAGTTCTTC. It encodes CASSPTTSGGPSSYNEQFF.

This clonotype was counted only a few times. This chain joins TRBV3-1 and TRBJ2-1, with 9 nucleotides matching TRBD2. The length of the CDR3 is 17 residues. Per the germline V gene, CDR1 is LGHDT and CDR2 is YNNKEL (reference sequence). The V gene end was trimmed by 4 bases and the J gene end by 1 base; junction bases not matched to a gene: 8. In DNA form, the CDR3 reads TGTGCCAGCAGCCTTGTAAGCGGGGGGCCATCCTACAATGAGCAGTTCTTC. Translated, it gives CASSLVSGGPSYNEQFF.

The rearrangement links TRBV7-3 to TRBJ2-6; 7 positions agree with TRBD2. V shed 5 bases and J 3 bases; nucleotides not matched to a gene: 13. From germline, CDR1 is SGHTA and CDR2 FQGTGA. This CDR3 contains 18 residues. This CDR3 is CASSPQGGRVVGANVLTF. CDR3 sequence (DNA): TGTGCCAGCAGCCCGCAGGGAGGGCGGGTAGTTGGGGCCAACGTCCTGACTTTC.

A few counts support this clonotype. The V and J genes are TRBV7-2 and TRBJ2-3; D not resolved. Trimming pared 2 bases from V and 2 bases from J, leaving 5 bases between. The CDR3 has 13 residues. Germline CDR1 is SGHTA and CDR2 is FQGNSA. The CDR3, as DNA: TGTGCCAGCAGCTTAAGTTTCACAGATACGCAGTATTTT. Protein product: CASSLSFTDTQYF.

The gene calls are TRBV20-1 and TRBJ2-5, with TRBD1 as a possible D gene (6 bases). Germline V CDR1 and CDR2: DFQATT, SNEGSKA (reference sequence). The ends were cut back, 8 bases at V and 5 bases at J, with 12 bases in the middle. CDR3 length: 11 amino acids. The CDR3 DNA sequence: TGCAGTACTTCCAGGGGTGAGACCCAGTACTTC. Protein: CSTSRGETQYF.

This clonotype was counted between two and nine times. The CDR3 region is CASSQAPLAGANVLTF. The CDR3 nucleotides are TGTGCCAGCAGCCAAGCCCCCCTGGCTGGGGCCAACGTCCTGACTTTC. The chain joins TRBV3-1 to TRBJ2-6, with D unclear. The CDR3 runs 16 residues. Between the trimmed V and J ends, which lost 1 base and 2 bases, there was a span of 9 bases. Looked up from germline, CDR1 is LGHDT and CDR2 is YNNKEL (reference sequence).

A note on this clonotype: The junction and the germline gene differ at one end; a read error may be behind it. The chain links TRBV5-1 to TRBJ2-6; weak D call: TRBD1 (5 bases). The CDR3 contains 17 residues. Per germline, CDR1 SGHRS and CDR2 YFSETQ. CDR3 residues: CASSQSTRNSGANVRTF. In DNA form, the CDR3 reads TGCGCCAGCAGCCAGTCAACCCGGAACTCTGGGGCCAACGTCCGGACTTTC. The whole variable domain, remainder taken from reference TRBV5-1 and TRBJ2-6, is KAGVTQTPRYLIKTRGQQVTLSCSPISGHRSVSWYQQTPGQGLQFLFEYFSETQRNKGNFPGRFSGRQFSNSRSEMNVSTLELGDSALYLCASSQSTRNSGANVRTFGAGSRLTVL.

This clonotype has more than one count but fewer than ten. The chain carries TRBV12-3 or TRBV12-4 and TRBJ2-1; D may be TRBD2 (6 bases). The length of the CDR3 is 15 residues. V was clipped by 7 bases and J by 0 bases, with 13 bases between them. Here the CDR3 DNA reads TGTGCCAGCAATCCGGGGGATAGCTCCTACAATGAGCAGTTCTTC. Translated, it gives CASNPGDSSYNEQFF.

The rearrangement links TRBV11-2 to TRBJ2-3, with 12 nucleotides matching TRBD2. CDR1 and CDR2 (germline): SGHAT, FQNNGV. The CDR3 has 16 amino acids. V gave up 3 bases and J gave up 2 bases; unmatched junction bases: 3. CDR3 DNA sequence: TGTGCCAGCAGCTTCCGACTAGCGGGGGTCACAGATACGCAGTATTTT. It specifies CASSFRLAGVTDTQYF.

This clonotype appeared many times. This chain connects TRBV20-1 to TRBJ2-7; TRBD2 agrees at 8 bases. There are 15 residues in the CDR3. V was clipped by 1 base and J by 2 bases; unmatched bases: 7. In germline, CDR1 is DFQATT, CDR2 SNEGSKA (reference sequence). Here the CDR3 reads CSARGGGGPTYEQYF. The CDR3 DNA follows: TGCAGTGCTAGAGGGGGCGGGGGGCCAACCTACGAGCAGTACTTC.

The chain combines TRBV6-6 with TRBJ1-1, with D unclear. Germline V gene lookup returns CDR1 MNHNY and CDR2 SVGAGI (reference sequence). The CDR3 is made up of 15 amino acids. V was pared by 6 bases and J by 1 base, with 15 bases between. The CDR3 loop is CASRHHMGGNTEAFF. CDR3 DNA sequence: TGTGCCAGCAGACACCACATGGGAGGGAACACTGAAGCTTTCTTT.

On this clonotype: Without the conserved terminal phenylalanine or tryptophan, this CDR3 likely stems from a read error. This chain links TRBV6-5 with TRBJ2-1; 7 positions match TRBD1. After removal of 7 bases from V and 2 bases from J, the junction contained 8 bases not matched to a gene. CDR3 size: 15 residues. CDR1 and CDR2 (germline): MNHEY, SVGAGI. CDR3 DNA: TGTGCCAGCAAAAAGGGACAGCTTACCTACAATGAGCAGTTCTTA. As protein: CASKKGQLTYNEQFL.

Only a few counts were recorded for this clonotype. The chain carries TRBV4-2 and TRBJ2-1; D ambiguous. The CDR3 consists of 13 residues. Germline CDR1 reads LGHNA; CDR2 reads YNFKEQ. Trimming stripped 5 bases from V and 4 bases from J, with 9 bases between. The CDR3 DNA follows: TGTGCCAGCAGCGGGCTAGATTACAATGAGCAGTTCTTC. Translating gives CASSGLDYNEQFF.

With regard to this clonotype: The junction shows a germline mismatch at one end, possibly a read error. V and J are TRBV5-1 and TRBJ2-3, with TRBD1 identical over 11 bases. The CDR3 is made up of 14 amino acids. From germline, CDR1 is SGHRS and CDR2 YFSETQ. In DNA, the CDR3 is TGCGCCAGCGGCTTGGACAGGGGGCGAGATACGCAGTATTTT. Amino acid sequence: CASGLDRGRDTQYF.